Listed here are 29 T cell receptor beta chains from one sample, sequenced in a study of blood T cell repertoires in COVID-19 (dated by TCRdb to the early 2020s). Library method: the immunoSEQ multiplex PCR assay. TCRdb limited this immuneACCESS table to in-frame rearrangements with V and J called. A share of clones is missing; checked studies link under half to unresolved V genes, and the rest is unexplained. The sample table records tens of thousands of clones; over 75% of these occur just once. The ten biggest clones cover around 40% of the sample. The sequenced material came from peripheral blood. These receptors originate from a human donor in a cohort sampled during active COVID-19.

This clone has only a few counts. This chain joins TRBV6-5 and TRBJ1-2; a possible D gene is TRBD1 (5 bases). Germline loops: CDR1 MNHEY, CDR2 SVGAGI. V lost 0 bases and J lost 7, with 18 bases in between. There are 16 residues in the CDR3. Written as DNA, the CDR3 is TGTGCCAGCAGTTACTCAGGGGTGTCAGGCGGGAGTGGCTACACCTTC. Its translation is CASSYSGVSGGSGYTF.

This sequence joins TRBV19 and TRBJ2-2, with a weak D call TRBD2 (5 bases). V lost 6 bases, J lost 1 base, and 9 bases lay in between. The CDR3 loop spans 14 amino acids. Germline assignment: CDR1 LNHDA and CDR2 SQIVND (reference sequence). The CDR3 reads CASRGGGNTGELFF. DNA of the CDR3: TGTGCCAGTAGGGGCGGAGGGAACACCGGGGAGCTGTTTTTT.

The chain recombines TRBV18 with TRBJ2-2; 7 bases line up with TRBD1. CDR1 is KGHSH, CDR2 LQKENI, per germline. V was clipped by 3 bases and J by 3 bases; unmatched bases: 1. The CDR3 has 14 amino acids. The CDR3 DNA follows: TGTGCCAGCTCACCTGGACAGGACACCGGGGAGCTGTTTTTT. This translates into CASSPGQDTGELFF.

The chain recombines TRBV19 with TRBJ1-5, with 10 bases that match TRBD1. Looked up from germline, CDR1 is LNHDA and CDR2 is SQIVND (reference sequence). V shed 3 bases, J shed 0 bases, and the junction held 11 bases outside the gene matches. The CDR3 contains 19 residues. CDR3 protein: CASSILDRGLMSSNQPQHF. CDR3 in DNA: TGTGCCAGTAGTATTCTCGACAGGGGGCTGATGTCTAGCAATCAGCCCCAGCATTTT.

This chain uses TRBV18 with TRBJ1-3; the D is unclear. Germline V lookup: CDR1 KGHSH, CDR2 LQKENI. CDR3 length equals 15 residues. Trimming removed 0 bases from V and 0 bases from J, with 6 bases in between. CDR3 amino acids: CASSPPIVSGNTIYF. The CDR3 coding sequence is TGTGCCAGCTCACCACCAATAGTCTCTGGAAACACCATATATTTT.

The V and J genes are TRBV19 and TRBJ2-5; D perhaps matches TRBD1 (8 bases). Trimming pared 2 bases from V and 7 bases from J, leaving 17 bases between. Germline V lookup: CDR1 LNHDA, CDR2 SQIVND (reference sequence). The CDR3 sequence is 15 residues long. The CDR3 loop is CASSIRTGRGMTQYF. The CDR3 DNA reads as TGTGCCAGTAGTATACGGACAGGGCGGGGGATGACCCAGTACTTC.

The rearrangement joins TRBV4-2 to TRBJ2-3, with 10 positions matching TRBD2. Germline CDR1 LGHNA, CDR2 YNFKEQ. J lost 6 bases, V lost 0 bases, and 6 bases had no gene match. This CDR3 has 16 amino acids. The CDR3 coding sequence is TGTGCCAGCAGCCAAGAAGGAGCGGGGGGGATGGATACGCAGTATTTT. Translation: CASSQEGAGGMDTQYF.

This clone occurred once. The chain joins TRBV28 to TRBJ2-7; D might be TRBD1 (5 bases). This CDR3 spans 13 amino acids. CDR1 is MDHEN and CDR2 is SYDVKM in the germline V gene. V lost 6 bases and J 2 bases, leaving 11 bases between the germline ends. Here the CDR3 reads CASRRTQPYEQYF. In DNA form, the CDR3 reads TGTGCCAGCAGGAGGACACAGCCCTACGAGCAGTACTTC. Full variable domain (remainder filled in from reference TRBV28 and TRBJ2-7): DVKVTQSSRYLVKRTGEKVFLECVQDMDHENMFWYRQDPGLGLRLIYFSYDVKMKEKGDIPEGYSVSREKKERFSLILESASTNQTSMYLCASRRTQPYEQYFGPGTRLTVT.

V usage is TRBV19 and J usage is TRBJ1-4; maybe TRBD1 (6 bases). The ends were cut back, 3 bases at V and 2 bases at J, with 13 bases in the middle. This CDR3 region has 16 residues. Looked up from germline, CDR1 is LNHDA and CDR2 is SQIVND (reference sequence). The CDR3 nucleotides are TGTGCCAGTAGTATGCCCAGGGGTAGTACTAATGAAAAACTGTTTTTT. Protein product: CASSMPRGSTNEKLFF.

The chain carries TRBV5-1 and TRBJ2-2, with 9 bases matching TRBD1. Germline-derived CDR1 and CDR2 are SGHRS and YFSETQ. CDR3 length: 15 residues. Trimming took 6 bases from V and 2 from J; bases not matched to a gene: 5. CDR3 in amino acids: CASTRTGVNTGELFF. CDR3 in DNA: TGCGCCAGCACCCGGACAGGGGTAAACACCGGGGAGCTGTTTTTT. Filled out from reference TRBV5-1 and TRBJ2-2, the complete variable domain reads KAGVTQTPRYLIKTRGQQVTLSCSPISGHRSVSWYQQTPGQGLQFLFEYFSETQRNKGNFPGRFSGRQFSNSRSEMNVSTLELGDSALYLCASTRTGVNTGELFFGEGSRLTVL.

This chain joins TRBV4-2 and TRBJ2-5, with a weak D call TRBD2 (7 bases). V lost 0 bases and J 3 bases, leaving 17 bases between the germline ends. CDR3 size: 17 residues. Germline lookup yields CDR1 LGHNA and CDR2 YNFKEQ. DNA of the CDR3: TGTGCCAGCAGCCAAGACGGTAGGGGGGGGCAGGAAGAGACCCAGTACTTC. It encodes CASSQDGRGGQEETQYF.

This clone was detected once. The chain joins TRBV18 to TRBJ1-1; D call uncertain. Per germline, CDR1 KGHSH and CDR2 LQKENI. V lost 4 bases, J lost 3 bases, and 9 bases lay in between. The CDR3 has 13 residues. The CDR3 nucleotides are TGTGCCAGCTCACTCACCGAGGACACTGAAGCTTTCTTT. Translated: CASSLTEDTEAFF.

V is TRBV24-1 and J is TRBJ2-7; the match to TRBD1 covers 8 bases. Germline V gene data show CDR1 as KGHDR and CDR2 as SFDVKD. The CDR3 spans 13 residues. With V trimmed by 3 bases and J by 5 bases, 2 bases remained unmatched. This CDR3 is CATSDPGGHEQYF. DNA for the CDR3: TGTGCCACCAGTGATCCAGGGGGCCACGAGCAGTACTTC.

The chain joins TRBV30 to TRBJ1-5, with D perhaps matching TRBD1 (6 bases). In germline, CDR1 is GTSNPN, CDR2 SVGIG (reference sequence). The CDR3 loop spans 16 amino acids. The V end was cut by 2 bases, the J end by 0 bases, with 14 bases between. The CDR3 region is CAWSTGRGTSNQPQHF. CDR3 sequence (DNA): TGTGCCTGGAGTACAGGGAGGGGGACTAGCAATCAGCCCCAGCATTTT.

The J gene is TRBJ2-2, the V gene TRBV6-2 or TRBV6-3; TRBD2 agrees at 13 bases. V lost 7 bases, J lost 5 bases, and 4 bases stayed unmatched. This CDR3 is built from 15 residues. Germline assignment: CDR1 MNHEY and CDR2 SVGEGT. The CDR3 loop reads CASTPGLAGTGELFF. The CDR3, as DNA: TGTGCCAGCACCCCGGGACTAGCGGGGACCGGGGAGCTGTTTTTT.

This CDR3 is CASRTSGGYEQYF. CDR3 DNA sequence: TGTGCCAGCAGGACTAGCGGGGGGTACGAGCAGTACTTC. The rearrangement joins TRBV6-5 to TRBJ2-7; 13 bases are a match to TRBD2. CDR1 and CDR2 from the germline V gene are MNHEY and SVGAGI. The ends lost 6 bases at V and 4 bases at J; junction bases unmatched: 0. The CDR3 is made up of 13 amino acids.

The chain carries TRBV29-1 and TRBJ1-2, with 7 bases fitting TRBD1. Germline V CDR1 and CDR2: SQVTM, ANQGSEA. V shed 3 bases and J 4 bases; nucleotides not matched to a gene: 2. The CDR3 totals 12 residues. CDR3 protein: CSVDAGGYGYTF. CDR3 DNA: TGCAGCGTTGATGCAGGGGGCTATGGCTACACCTTC.

The chain links TRBV10-3 to TRBJ1-1; 8 bases map to TRBD1. Trimming cost V 6 bases and J 3 bases; bases outside gene matches: 15. The germline CDR1 and CDR2 sequences are ENHRY and SYGVKD. CDR3 length: 17 amino acids. The CDR3 sequence: CAIRASRTGNFYTEAFF. As DNA, the CDR3 is TGTGCCATCAGGGCTTCAAGGACAGGGAACTTCTACACTGAAGCTTTCTTT.

CDR3 protein: CASSSRGGSGVSNEQFF. The CDR3 DNA follows: TGCGCCAGCAGCTCGCGAGGAGGTAGCGGGGTTTCGAATGAGCAGTTCTTC. The chain combines TRBV5-1 with TRBJ2-1; 8 nucleotides align to TRBD2. V dropped 3 bases and J dropped 7; count of bases not matched to a gene: 15. The CDR3 has 17 residues. Germline V gives CDR1 SGHRS, CDR2 YFSETQ.

V usage is TRBV12-3 or TRBV12-4 and J usage is TRBJ2-5; D is unresolved. CDR3 length equals 13 residues. Between the trimmed V and J ends, which lost 5 bases and 5 bases, there was a span of 12 bases. CDR3 residues: CASSTYSIETQYF. CDR3 DNA sequence: TGTGCCAGCAGTACCTATTCAATCGAGACCCAGTACTTC.

The rearrangement links TRBV3-1 (or the pseudogene TRBV3-2) to TRBJ1-2; TRBD1 aligns across 9 bases. The germline V gene has CDR1 LGHDT and CDR2 YNNKEL (reference sequence). The CDR3 covers 13 residues. Trimming removed 4 bases from V and 5 bases from J; junction bases left unmatched: 2. CDR3 amino acids: CASSRDREYGYTF. The DNA for the CDR3 is TGTGCCAGCAGCCGGGACAGGGAATATGGCTACACCTTC.

This chain uses TRBV19 with TRBJ1-6; a possible D gene is TRBD1 (5 bases). This CDR3 has 14 residues. Germline values: CDR1 LNHDA, CDR2 SQIVND (reference sequence). V lost 5 bases and J lost 7, with 12 bases in between. CDR3 sequence (DNA): TGTGCCAGTAGTTTCCAGGGCATAAATTCACCCCTCCACTTT. This codes for CASSFQGINSPLHF.

The chain employs TRBV2 and TRBJ2-3, with 7 positions matching TRBD2. V was clipped by 7 bases and J by 1 base; unmatched bases: 5. Germline assignment: CDR1 SNHLY and CDR2 FYNNEI. The CDR3 length is 14 residues. The CDR3 nucleotides read TGTGCCAGCATCGCTAGCGGAGGCACAGATACGCAGTATTTT. Its protein product is CASIASGGTDTQYF.

The chain employs TRBV9 and TRBJ2-5, with 9 bases lining up with TRBD1. V trimming: 4 bases; J trimming: 5 bases; junction bases outside the gene matches: 15. The CDR3 runs to 17 residues. The germline CDR1 and CDR2 sequences are SGDLS and YYNGEE. CDR3 region: CASSPWGVGTGRETQYF. The CDR3, as DNA: TGTGCCAGCAGCCCTTGGGGGGTAGGGACAGGGAGGGAGACCCAGTACTTC.

The rearrangement links TRBV14 to TRBJ1-2; D perhaps matches TRBD1 (6 bases). The CDR3 loop spans 17 amino acids. Germline-derived CDR1 and CDR2 are SGHDN and FVKESK. The V gene lost 2 bases and the J gene lost 0 bases, with 16 bases spanning the gap. Here the CDR3 reads CASSQRLPGQPNYGYTF. CDR3 nucleotide sequence: TGTGCCAGCAGCCAACGACTACCGGGACAACCTAACTATGGCTACACCTTC.

The chain couples TRBV19 to TRBJ1-2; D not certain. V lost 6 bases and J lost 4, with 9 bases in between. Germline CDR1 reads LNHDA; CDR2 reads SQIVND (reference sequence). The CDR3 extends over 12 amino acids. In nucleotides, the CDR3 is TGTGCCAGTAGGGAGGAGGTCTATGGCTACACCTTC. Residues: CASREEVYGYTF.

V is TRBV7-8 and J is TRBJ2-2; TRBD2 might be the D (5 bases). The CDR3 has 17 residues. Trimming removed 0 bases at V and 0 bases at J, with 11 bases between. Germline V gene data show CDR1 as SGHVS and CDR2 as FQNEAQ. The CDR3 region has the DNA TGTGCCAGCAGCTTAGCCGGCAGCGGTGCGAACACCGGGGAGCTGTTTTTT. Its translation is CASSLAGSGANTGELFF.

The chain joins TRBV27 to TRBJ1-1; TRBD1 might be the D (6 bases). Looked up from germline, CDR1 is MNHEY and CDR2 is SMNVEV (reference sequence). The CDR3 loop spans 12 amino acids. The ends were cut back, 3 bases at V and 10 bases at J, with 12 bases in the middle. CDR3 protein: CASSLEGGVAFF. Here the CDR3 DNA reads TGTGCCAGCAGTTTGGAAGGGGGGGTAGCTTTCTTT.

The chain combines TRBV28 with TRBJ1-2; D ambiguous. Deletions cut 2 bases from V and 6 bases from J, with 13 bases between. The CDR3 sequence is 14 residues long. From germline, CDR1 is MDHEN and CDR2 SYDVKM. CDR3 residues: CASSLGDPLDGYTF. The CDR3, as DNA: TGTGCCAGCAGTTTAGGAGACCCCCTCGATGGCTACACCTTC.